One T cell receptor (beta chain) is described in this entry. The data derive from a study of cytomegalovirus exposure and HLA in healthy donors. Study summary: Among a few hundred genotyped donors, about 83% fell in the Caucasian-associated ancestry cluster.

PCR involved 60 Vbeta and 13 Jbeta primers. Generated by immunoSEQ multiplex PCR, the TCRdb table keeps only in-frame clones and is missing some. The profile shows 110,000 or so clones, 65% to 75% of them singletons. The receptor's source is a woman aged 40 to 49 in good health and CMV-seropositive. The source material was PBMCs.

CDR3 protein: CAWSRSRGGWNTEAFF. DNA of the CDR3: TGTGCCTGGAGCCGTTCTAGGGGGGGATGGAACACTGAAGCTTTCTTT. The genes are TRBV30 and TRBJ1-1; D possibly corresponds to TRBD1 (6 bases). V was pared by 3 bases and J by 1 base, with 18 bases between. Germline V CDR1 and CDR2: GTSNPN, SVGIG (reference sequence). This CDR3 is 16 amino acids long.